The TCR beta chain described here comes from a study of T cells in Graves' hyperthyroidism and ophthalmopathy. Study as a whole: Peripheral blood draws took place at initial diagnosis, ahead of any treatment. Study findings and constraints: It was a median approximately 7.1 months before onset that the model predicted ophthalmopathy.

The CDR3 regions of TCR beta were amplified from RNA transcripts. During a first-round RT-PCR of the TCR CDR3, the HTBI primer set was used. TCRdb used MiXCR to reprocess the multiplex PCR reads, holding one entry per CDR3 protein. The repertoire includes roughly 500,000 distinct CDR3 sequences, 24% of them detected once, and 11% sits in the top ten. In its sample, this clonotype was seen many times. The antigen remains undetermined. Patients with uncontrolled infections, other autoimmune diseases, pregnancy or lactation were excluded. Trimming removed 0 bases at V and 3 bases at J, with 3 bases between. Germline V gene lookup returns CDR1 MNHEY and CDR2 SMNVEV (reference sequence). The CDR3 has 13 amino acids.

The source material was blood. The chain carries TRBV27 and TRBJ1-5, with D uncertain. This clonotype was obtained from a woman aged 25 to 39 with Graves' ophthalmopathy. In nucleotides, the CDR3 is TGTGCCAGCAGTTTATCTACCAATCAGCCCCAGCATTTT. It specifies CASSLSTNQPQHF.